This entry lists 5 T cell receptor beta chains sequenced from one sample in a study of cytomegalovirus exposure and HLA in healthy donors (dated by TCRdb to about 2017). Libraries were prepared through the immunoSEQ multiplex PCR assay. The multiplex PCR relied on a mix of 60 forward primers for TCR Vbeta segments and 13 reverse primers for TCR Jbeta segments. TCRdb provides this immuneACCESS table in a form limited to in-frame rearrangements. Some clones are lacking; in checked studies, under half of them reflect an unresolved V gene, and why the rest are absent is not known. This sample is represented by 100,000 to 120,000 clones; 70% to 90% of them were singletons. About 1.8% of the sample is held by the ten biggest clonotypes. The sample taken for sequencing was PBMCs. The origin of the receptors is a man aged 35-49 years in good health and CMV-seronegative.

The chain employs TRBV5-5 and TRBJ1-6; no clear D. Trimming left V 1 base short and J 0 bases short, with 8 bases between. The CDR3 spans 16 residues. Germline V CDR1 and CDR2: SGHKS, YYEKEE (reference sequence). The CDR3 sequence: CASSLRESSYNSPLHF. In DNA form, the CDR3 reads TGTGCCAGCAGCTTGAGGGAGAGCTCCTATAATTCACCCCTCCACTTT.

This clone has a handful of counts. V usage is TRBV7-3 and J usage is TRBJ1-6; tentatively, D is TRBD1 (6 bases). The V end was cut by 2 bases, the J end by 7 bases, with 9 bases between. The CDR3 loop spans 14 amino acids. CDR1 and CDR2 from the germline V gene are SGHTA and FQGTGA. The DNA for the CDR3 is TGTGCCAGCAGCTTAGGGACACAAAATTCACCCCTCCACTTT. It yields the protein CASSLGTQNSPLHF. Using reference TRBV7-3 and TRBJ1-6 for the parts outside the CDR3, the full variable domain is GAGVSQTPSNKVTEKGKYVELRCDPISGHTALYWYRQSLGQGPEFLIYFQGTGAADDSGLPNDRFFAVRPEGSVSTLKIQRTERGDSAVYLCASSLGTQNSPLHFGNGTRLTVT.

The CDR3 loop is CASSFLGAREQYF. The CDR3, as DNA: TGTGCCAGCAGTTTCCTAGGTGCTAGGGAGCAGTACTTC. The J gene is TRBJ2-7, the V gene TRBV6-5; D is undetermined. The CDR3 length is 13 residues. V was clipped by 4 bases and J by 7 bases, with 14 bases between them. Germline V gene lookup returns CDR1 MNHEY and CDR2 SVGAGI.

CDR3 sequence: CAISPGGDQPQHF. In DNA, the CDR3 is TGTGCCATCAGTCCCGGAGGGGATCAGCCCCAGCATTTT. The chain uses TRBV10-3 and TRBJ1-5; D is possibly TRBD1 (5 bases). The CDR3 is 13 residues long. Germline CDR1 and CDR2: ENHRY and SYGVKD. Trimming removed 5 bases from V and 5 bases from J, with 10 bases in between.

This chain uses TRBV15 with TRBJ2-3; tentative D call: TRBD1 (5 bases). This CDR3 is built from 17 residues. CDR1 and CDR2 from the germline V gene are LNHNV and YYDKDF (reference sequence). Trimming cost V 0 bases and J 4 bases, with 17 bases left between them. CDR3 region: CATSRDGSGQGADTQYF. Here the CDR3 DNA reads TGTGCCACCAGCAGAGATGGTTCAGGGCAGGGCGCAGATACGCAGTATTTT. The whole variable domain, remainder taken from reference TRBV15 and TRBJ2-3, is DAMVIQNPRYQVTQFGKPVTLSCSQTLNHNVMYWYQQKSSQAPKLLFHYYDKDFNNEADTPDNFQSRRPNTSFCFLDIRSPGLGDTAMYLCATSRDGSGQGADTQYFGPGTRLTVL.